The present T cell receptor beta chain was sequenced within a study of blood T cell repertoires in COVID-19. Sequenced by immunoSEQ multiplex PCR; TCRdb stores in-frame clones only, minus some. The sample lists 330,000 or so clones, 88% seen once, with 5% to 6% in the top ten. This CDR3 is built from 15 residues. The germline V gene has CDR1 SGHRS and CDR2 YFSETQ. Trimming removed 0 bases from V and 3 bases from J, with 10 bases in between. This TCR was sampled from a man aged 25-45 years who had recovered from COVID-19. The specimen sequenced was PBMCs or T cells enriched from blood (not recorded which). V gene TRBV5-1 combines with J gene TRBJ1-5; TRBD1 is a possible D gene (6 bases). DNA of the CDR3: TGCGCCAGCAGCTTGGACGGACAGCTCAATCAGCCCCAGCATTTT. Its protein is CASSLDGQLNQPQHF.